This TCR beta chain was sequenced for a study of T cell responses to AZD1222 COVID-19 vaccine. Broader study findings: Vaccine-related CD4 TCRs covered spike, predominating at 160-218 and 743-854.

To note about this clone: Its antigen is not identified.

This CDR3 contains 15 residues. Germline V gene sequence: CDR1 SGHRS, CDR2 YFSETQ. With 0 bases clipped from V and 7 bases from J, the junction kept 5 bases outside the gene matches. TCRdb keeps only in-frame clones here, not all; method: immunoSEQ multiplex PCR. The sample comprises some 180,000 clones, just over 85% of which are singletons, and roughly 0.49% rests with the top ten. The TCR was taken from an adult in good health. The J gene is TRBJ1-4, the V gene TRBV5-1; 8 bases are shared with TRBD1. This specimen was peripheral blood, taken on day 0 of AZD1222 vaccination. The CDR3: CASSLDTGGPEKLFF. As DNA, the CDR3 is TGCGCCAGCAGCTTGGATACAGGGGGTCCTGAAAAACTGTTTTTT.